These T cell receptor beta chains were read from a single sample in a study of IL-17A CD8 T cells in psoriatic arthritis synovium. Here immunoSEQ multiplex PCR was the method, and the copy in TCRdb shows in-frame clones only, minus some. Of 2,000 to 3,000 clones in the sample, around 67% were seen once. Sequenced material: memory CD8+ T cells from synovial fluid. The source of these receptors is a human donor with psoriatic arthritis. The CDR3 runs from the conserved cysteine through the conserved F or W. D genes are given only for firm matches. Only part of the rows carry a size: once, few, many, or a class if the clone is expanded.

abundance	d_gene	v_gene	j_gene	CDR3nt	CDR3aa
once	TRBD1	TRBV9	TRBJ1-5	TGTGCCAGCAGCCGAGGGACAGGGTTGGGCAATCAGCCCCAGCATTTT	CASSRGTGLGNQPQHF
few	-	TRBV2	TRBJ1-1	TGTGCCATCTCGAACACTGAAGCTTTCTTT	CAISNTEAFF
-	TRBD2	TRBV6-5	TRBJ2-2	TGTGCCAGCAGTTACCAGCGGGGGGGCCCCGGGGAGCTGTTTTTT	CASSYQRGGPGELFF
-	TRBD1	TRBV7-3	TRBJ1-1	TGTGCCAGCAGCTCCAGGGGGCGAGCTGAAGCTTTCTTT	CASSSRGRAEAFF
-	-	TRBV6-1	TRBJ2-1	TGTGCCAGCAGTGAATTGGTCCGATTCAATGAGCAGTTCTTC	CASSELVRFNEQFF
-	-	TRBV7-6	TRBJ2-7	TGTGCCAGCAGCTTAGGGGCAGGTCCCTCCTACGAGCAGTACTTC	CASSLGAGPSYEQYF
-	TRBD1	TRBV7-9	TRBJ2-1	TGTGCCAGCAGAGGACAGGGGATGTGGATTGAGCAGTTCTTC	CASRGQGMWIEQFF
-	TRBD1	TRBV5-6	TRBJ1-2	TGTGCCAGCAGCTCTACAGGGGGCGGCTATGGCTACACCTTC	CASSSTGGGYGYTF
-	TRBD2	TRBV6-1	TRBJ2-1	TGTGCCAGCAGTGAATGGGGACTAGCGGGGGGGCGAGACAATGAGCAGTTCTTC	CASSEWGLAGGRDNEQFF
-	-	TRBV27	TRBJ1-3	TGTGCCAGCAGTTTATCACCAGGCTCTGGAAACACCATATATTTT	CASSLSPGSGNTIYF
-	TRBD1	TRBV2	TRBJ1-2	TGTGCCAGCAGTGAAGCGCTAAGGGGGCACAGCTATGGCTACACCTTC	CASSEALRGHSYGYTF
once	-	TRBV7-9	TRBJ2-6	TGTGCCCGTGCTCTGCCGGAGGCCAACGTCCTGACTTTC	CARALPEANVLTF
-	TRBD1	TRBV15	TRBJ1-1	TGTGCCACTTCGCCGGGACAGATGAACACTGAAGCTTTCTTT	CATSPGQMNTEAFF
-	-	TRBV6-5	TRBJ2-7	TGTGCCAGCAGCAAACAGGGCTACGAGCAGTACTTC	CASSKQGYEQYF
once	-	TRBV6-6	TRBJ2-2	TGTGCCACCTCCGGGGGGGAGCTGTTTTTT	CATSGGELFF
-	TRBD1	TRBV11-2	TRBJ2-1	TGTGCCAGCAGCTTATATCCCCCAAGCCAGGGGGCCTACAATGAGCAGTTCTTC	CASSLYPPSQGAYNEQFF
-	-	TRBV2	TRBJ1-5	TGTGCCAGCACCAGACAGTATAGCAATCAGCCCCAGCATTTT	CASTRQYSNQPQHF
large	-	TRBV10-2	TRBJ1-2	TGCGCCAGCAGTGAGTCGTTGGGAACGTGGGGCTACACCTTC	CASSESLGTWGYTF
-	-	TRBV28	TRBJ1-1	TGTGCCAGCAGGATCCCAATAGACACTGAAGCTTTCTTT	CASRIPIDTEAFF
once	TRBD2	TRBV6-5	TRBJ2-7	TGTGCCAGCAGTTTGGGAGGGACGGGCGAGCAGTACTTC	CASSLGGTGEQYF
-	TRBD1	TRBV13	TRBJ2-4	TGTGCCAGCAGCCCGGGACAGGGGATAGCCAAAAACATTCAGTACTTC	CASSPGQGIAKNIQYF
-	TRBD1	TRBV30	TRBJ1-2	TGTGCCTTCAGGGGGCGCGGCTATGGCTACACCTTC	CAFRGRGYGYTF
-	TRBD1	TRBV29-1	TRBJ2-7	TGCAGCGTTCTTCTGGGACAGGGGGCAGGTGAGCAGTACTTC	CSVLLGQGAGEQYF
-	-	TRBV4-1	TRBJ1-2	TGCGCCAGCAGCCAAGATCCCGGGGATCAGGGCTATGGCTACACCTTC	CASSQDPGDQGYGYTF
-	TRBD2	TRBV7-8	TRBJ2-3	TGTGCCAGCAGCTGGACTAGGGCCGATACGCAGTATTTT	CASSWTRADTQYF
-	-	TRBV4-1	TRBJ2-1	TGCGCCAGCAGCCCACTCGGGGGCGAGGGCGATGAGCAGTTCTTC	CASSPLGGEGDEQFF
large	-	TRBV7-2	TRBJ2-1	TGTGCCAGCAGCTTAGATACTAGCGGAGAACCAGGGGGGTACAATGAGCAGTTCTTC	CASSLDTSGEPGGYNEQFF